This T cell receptor beta chain was sequenced for a study of T cells in women clearing cervical HPV infection. Study in general: Controls were women whose single incident HPV16 infection cleared within 12 months without precancer or cancer. Blood came at first lesion visit for cases, post-clearance for controls.

General observations from the study: TRBV6-7 abundance was lower in cases than controls (around 0.1% versus 0.15%).

As to this clone: The antigen is unknown. The read stops 3 residues short of the end of the CDR3; the missing end is completed from the germline J gene.

With 5 bases clipped from V and 1 base from J, the junction kept 3 bases outside the gene matches. The CDR3 sequence is 14 residues long. Germline V CDR1 and CDR2: SEHNR, FQNEAQ (reference sequence). MY09/MY11 PCR detected cervical HPV DNA; dot-blot assigned genotypes. TCRdb keeps only in-frame clones here, not all; method: immunoSEQ multiplex PCR. The listing contains some 30,000 clones. The clonotype comes from a woman aged 18-70 years with a cervical HPV16 infection that either progressed to CIN3+ or cleared (not recorded which). The chain carries TRBV7-9 and TRBJ1-1; 8 bases fit TRBD1. Material: blood buffy coat. CDR3 residues: CASSVTGGNTEAFF. The CDR3 bases that were read are TGTGCCAGCAGCGTTACAGGGGGGAACACTGAA. The full variable domain, its missing parts supplied by reference TRBV7-9 and TRBJ1-1, is DTGVSQNPRHKITKRGQNVTFRCDPISEHNRLYWYRQTLGQGPEFLTYFQNEAQLEKSRLLSDRFSAERPKGSFSTLEIQRTEQGDSAMYLCASSVTGGNTEAFFGQGTRLTVV.